This T cell receptor beta chain was retrieved from a study of T cell responses to AZD1222 COVID-19 vaccine. As for this clone: Its cognate antigen is unknown.

The study, taken as a whole, reports: Nearly half of the spike-specific TCRs reportedly recognize variant regions that carry no mutations.

The data were produced by immunoSEQ multiplex PCR, yet TCRdb's version contains in-frame clones alone and is incomplete. The repertoire has 90,000 to 130,000 clones, just under 95% of them found once; the top ten carry under 10%. Trimming removed 1 base at V and 0 bases at J, with 7 bases between. Germline V CDR1 and CDR2: LGHDT, YNNKEL (reference sequence). The CDR3 runs 14 residues. The chain uses TRBV3-1 (or the pseudogene TRBV3-2) and TRBJ2-7; no definite D call. The TCR sequence derives from an adult in good health. This material consisted of peripheral blood, taken on day 0 of AZD1222 vaccination. The CDR3 loop reads CASSQGRSSYEQYF. CDR3 in DNA: TGTGCCAGCAGCCAAGGACGGAGCTCCTACGAGCAGTACTTC.